This T cell receptor beta chain was profiled in a study of shared clonotypes between healthy human individuals. This CDR3 has 12 amino acids. Germline CDR1 MGHDK, CDR2 SYGVNS. Across several immunoSEQ plates, the genomic DNA of each subset was split evenly. Generated by immunoSEQ multiplex PCR, the TCRdb table keeps only in-frame clones and is missing some. The sample has over a million clones, approximately 98% seen once. Sequencing was carried out using naive CD4+ T cells sorted from blood. Stated subset: CD45RA+ positively selected. The J gene is TRBJ2-7, the V gene TRBV25-1, with 7 nucleotides matching TRBD2. The TCR comes from a man aged 25-45 years in good health. CDR3 nucleotide sequence: TGTGCGATAGGGAGTCAGGGAGGGGTGCAGTACTTC. The encoded protein is CAIGSQGGVQYF.